A single sample is the source of the 5 T cell receptor beta chains below, sequenced in a study of blood T cell repertoires in COVID-19. TCRdb's table, derived via immunoSEQ multiplex PCR, lists solely in-frame clones and lacks some. The profile covers 92,000 or so clones, with about two thirds appearing a single time and 13% to 15% taken by the ten largest. Specimen: peripheral blood. The source is a woman of 80 years or more with acute or convalescent COVID-19.

Only one count was recorded for this clone. The CDR3 nucleotides are TGTGCCAGCAGTCAGAGACAAAAATCAGATACGCAGTATTTT. Amino acid sequence: CASSQRQKSDTQYF. V usage is TRBV6-6 and J usage is TRBJ2-3; D unresolved. V was pared by 5 bases and J by 4 bases, with 13 bases between. Germline CDR1 reads MNHNY; CDR2 reads SVGAGI (reference sequence). The CDR3 totals 14 residues.

V usage is TRBV28 and J usage is TRBJ2-1, with 8 nucleotides matching TRBD1. The V and J ends lost 6 bases and 0 bases, in that order; junction bases with no gene match: 4. The length of the CDR3 is 15 residues. Germline CDR1 MDHEN, CDR2 SYDVKM. The CDR3 loop reads CASRTGTGSYNEQFF. DNA of the CDR3: TGTGCCAGCAGGACTGGGACAGGCTCCTACAATGAGCAGTTCTTC.

The J gene is TRBJ1-2, the V gene TRBV2; D unclear. Between the trimmed V and J ends, which lost 1 base and 5 bases, there was a span of 8 bases. The length of the CDR3 is 13 residues. The germline V gene encodes CDR1 SNHLY and CDR2 FYNNEI. The CDR3 is CASSEGQEYGYTF. In DNA form, the CDR3 reads TGTGCCAGCAGTGAAGGGCAAGAATATGGCTACACCTTC.

The chain combines TRBV7-9 with TRBJ2-5; a possible D gene is TRBD2 (6 bases). The V gene's germline CDR1 is SEHNR and CDR2 FQNEAQ (reference sequence). Trimming pared 5 bases from V and 2 bases from J, leaving 9 bases between. The length of the CDR3 is 13 residues. CDR3 in DNA: TGTGCCAGCAGCGGGACTCAGCAAGAGACCCAGTACTTC. Its protein is CASSGTQQETQYF.

This rearrangement joins TRBV5-1 to TRBJ1-1; no firm D call. Germline assignment: CDR1 SGHRS and CDR2 YFSETQ. V was pared by 5 bases and J by 3 bases, with 11 bases between. The CDR3 totals 13 residues. The chain's CDR3 is CASRLIVDTEAFF. CDR3 in DNA: TGCGCCAGCAGACTAATCGTGGACACTGAAGCTTTCTTT.